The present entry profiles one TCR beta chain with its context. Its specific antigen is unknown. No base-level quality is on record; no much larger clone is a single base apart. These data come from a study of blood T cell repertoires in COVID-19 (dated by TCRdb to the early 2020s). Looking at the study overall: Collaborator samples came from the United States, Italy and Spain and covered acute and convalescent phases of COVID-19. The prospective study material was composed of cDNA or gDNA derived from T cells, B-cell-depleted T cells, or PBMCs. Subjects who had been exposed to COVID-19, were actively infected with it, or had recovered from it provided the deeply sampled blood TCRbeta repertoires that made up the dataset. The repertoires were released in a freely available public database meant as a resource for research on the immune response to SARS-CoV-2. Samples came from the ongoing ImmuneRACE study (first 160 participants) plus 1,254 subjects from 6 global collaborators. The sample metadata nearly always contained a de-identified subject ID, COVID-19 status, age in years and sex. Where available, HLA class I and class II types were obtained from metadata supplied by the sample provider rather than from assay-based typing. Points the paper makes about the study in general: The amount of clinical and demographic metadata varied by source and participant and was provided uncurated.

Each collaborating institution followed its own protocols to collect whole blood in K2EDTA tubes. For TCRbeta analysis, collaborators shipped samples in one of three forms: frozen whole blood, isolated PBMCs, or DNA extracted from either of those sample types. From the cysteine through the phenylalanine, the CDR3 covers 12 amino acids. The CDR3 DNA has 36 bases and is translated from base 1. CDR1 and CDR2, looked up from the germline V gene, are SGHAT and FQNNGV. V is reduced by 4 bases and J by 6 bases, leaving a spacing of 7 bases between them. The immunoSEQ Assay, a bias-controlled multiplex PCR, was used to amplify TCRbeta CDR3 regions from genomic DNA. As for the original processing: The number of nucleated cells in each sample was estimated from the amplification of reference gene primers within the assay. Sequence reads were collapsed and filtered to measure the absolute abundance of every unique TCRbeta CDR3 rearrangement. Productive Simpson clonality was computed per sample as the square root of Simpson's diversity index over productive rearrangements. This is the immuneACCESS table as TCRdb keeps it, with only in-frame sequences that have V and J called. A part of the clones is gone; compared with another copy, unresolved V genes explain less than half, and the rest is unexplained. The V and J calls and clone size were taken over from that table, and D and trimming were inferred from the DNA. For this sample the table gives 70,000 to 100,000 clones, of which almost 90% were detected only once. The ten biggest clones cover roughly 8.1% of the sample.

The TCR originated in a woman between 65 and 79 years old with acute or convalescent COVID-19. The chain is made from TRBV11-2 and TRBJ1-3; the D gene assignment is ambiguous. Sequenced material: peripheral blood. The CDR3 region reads CASSSLQNTIYF. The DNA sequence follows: TGTGCCAGCAGCTCACTCCAAAACACCATATATTTT.